This paragraph reports one T cell receptor beta chain. Its antigen is as yet unknown. Then a second PCR, running about 6 to 12 cycles, was carried out with a sample-barcoded 5' primer and a J-beta primer mix. TCRdb independently ran MiXCR on the 5' RACE reads; one entry per CDR3 protein. This sample has about 1.8 million distinct CDR3 sequences, with around half found just once. The data belong to a study of blood T cells in healthy people across ages. The study's findings and limits: Diversity was higher, and naive CD4+ cells more numerous, in long-lived donors than in aged donors. As naive T cell percentage varied, TCR beta diversity correlated strongly with it.

Sequencing was performed on blood. The receptor was isolated from a middle-aged woman in good health.

CDR3 coding DNA: TGTGCCAGCAGTGAAAGGTCAGGGATCGGTGACAATGAGCAGTTCTTC. Residues: CASSERSGIGDNEQFF. The V call is TRBV2, the J call TRBJ2-1, with D possibly matching TRBD1 (5 bases). CDR3 length equals 16 residues. Trimming left V 2 bases short and J 5 bases short, with 16 bases between. The V gene's germline CDR1 is SNHLY and CDR2 FYNNEI. Together with reference TRBV2 and TRBJ2-1, the CDR3 gives the full variable domain: EPEVTQTPSHQVTQMGQEVILRCVPISNHLYFYWYRQILGQKVEFLVSFYNNEISEKSEIFDDQFSVERPDGSNFTLKIRSTKLEDSAMYFCASSERSGIGDNEQFFGPGTRLTVL.